This TCR beta chain was sequenced during a study of blood T cell repertoires in COVID-19 (dated by TCRdb to the early 2020s). With respect to the entire study: Collaborator samples came from the United States, Italy and Spain and covered acute and convalescent phases of COVID-19. The material from the prospective study consisted of cDNA or gDNA derived from T cells, B-cell-depleted T cells, or PBMCs. Deeply sampled blood TCRbeta repertoires from subjects exposed to, actively infected with, or recovered from COVID-19 were included in the dataset. A freely available public database, intended as a resource for researchers studying the immune response to SARS-CoV-2, is where the repertoires were released. The samples were drawn from the first 160 participants of the ongoing ImmuneRACE study and from over a thousand subjects provided by 6 global collaborators. A de-identified subject ID, COVID-19 status, age in years and sex were almost always included in the sample metadata. Where HLA class I and class II types were available, the types were taken from metadata supplied by the sample provider, not from assay-based typing.

TCRbeta CDR3 regions were amplified from genomic DNA using the immunoSEQ Assay, a bias-controlled multiplex PCR. The paper's processing steps were these. Nucleated cell counts per sample were estimated from amplification of reference gene primers within the assay. Sequence reads were collapsed and filtered to measure the absolute abundance of every unique TCRbeta CDR3 rearrangement. For each sample, productive Simpson clonality was calculated as the square root of Simpson's diversity index over productive rearrangements. As stored in TCRdb, this immuneACCESS dataset retains in-frame rearrangements with V and J assigned. A fraction of the clones does not appear; measured against another copy, unresolved V genes explain less than half of the discrepancy, and the remainder lacks a known reason. That table supplies the V and J calls and clone size; D and trimming were determined from the DNA. This sample holds approximately 68,000 clones; about 80% were observed only once. 15% to 20% of the sample lies in the top ten.

V is shortened by 5 bases, J by 3 bases, and the region joining them spans 11 bases. Based on the germline V gene (reference sequence), the CDR1 and CDR2 sequences are MNHEY and SMNVEV. CDR3 length: 13 amino acids, cysteine to phenylalanine. Of the read, only the CDR3 DNA is kept; its 39 bases are in frame from base 1. Regarding this clone: The antigen it binds to is not known. One base away there is no much larger clone; base qualities are not given.

Each collaborating institution followed its own protocols to collect whole blood in K2EDTA tubes. For TCRbeta analysis, collaborators shipped samples as frozen whole blood, isolated PBMCs, or DNA extracted from either of those sample types. Findings and caveats that apply to the study as a whole: The amount of clinical and demographic metadata varied by source and participant and was provided uncurated.

This receptor chain uses TRBV27 and TRBJ2-7, and possibly TRBD1, on 5 matching bases. The specimen sequenced was peripheral blood. The origin of this receptor is a man older than 75 with active COVID-19. Here the CDR3 is given as CASSGQGVYEQYF. The nucleotides read TGTGCCAGCAGTGGCCAGGGTGTCTACGAGCAGTACTTC.